These T cell receptor beta chains were read from a single sample in a study of CD8 T cells in ankylosing spondylitis. Using its own MiXCR run on the 5' RACE reads, TCRdb lists one record per CDR3 protein. The sample yields about 130,000 distinct CDR3 sequences, 7.3% seen once. Sequencing was done on a sample of blood, either unsorted or a sorted T cell fraction (not recorded which). These TCRs come from a female donor with ankylosing spondylitis or in good health (not recorded which). CDR3s include the opening cysteine and the closing phenylalanine or tryptophan. Fields, in order: D gene, J gene, V gene, clone size, CDR3 protein, CDR3 DNA. The D gene is left open where the match is weak. Not all rows give a size; the values are once, few, many and, for expanded clones, a class.

NA	TRBJ1-1	TRBV7-2	many	CASSFGRGTEAFF	TGTGCCAGCAGCTTCGGCAGGGGCACTGAAGCTTTCTTT
TRBD1	TRBJ2-1	TRBV6-1	many	CASNLQGAGNEQFF	TGTGCCAGCAATCTTCAGGGGGCAGGCAATGAGCAGTTCTTC
NA	TRBJ1-1	TRBV18	NA	CTSSRQENTEAFF	TGTACCAGCTCACGACAGGAGAACACTGAAGCTTTCTTT
NA	TRBJ1-1	TRBV20-1	many	CSARGTSNTEAFF	TGCAGTGCTAGAGGGACTTCGAACACTGAAGCTTTCTTT
NA	TRBJ2-5	TRBV12-3/TRBV12-4	NA	CASSLSSPGRSVETQYF	TGTGCCAGCAGTTTATCCTCGCCAGGCCGGAGCGTTGAGACCCAGTACTTC
NA	TRBJ2-2	TRBV6-4	many	CASSDSENTGELFF	TGTGCCAGCAGTGACTCGGAGAACACCGGGGAGCTGTTTTTT
NA	TRBJ1-5	TRBV7-2	NA	CASSLSGGAYSNQPQHF	TGTGCCAGCAGCTTATCGGGGGGAGCCTATAGCAATCAGCCCCAGCATTTT
NA	TRBJ2-5	TRBV12-3/TRBV12-4	few	CASSFPGVRGETQYF	TGTGCCAGCAGTTTTCCGGGGGTGCGGGGTGAGACCCAGTACTTC
NA	TRBJ1-5	TRBV7-2	few	CASSPRSNQPQHF	TGTGCCAGCAGCCCCAGGTCCAATCAGCCCCAGCATTTT
NA	TRBJ1-2	TRBV5-1	many	CASKEAGDYGYTF	TGCGCCAGCAAGGAGGCAGGGGACTATGGCTACACCTTC
TRBD1	TRBJ1-2	TRBV6-5	NA	CASSYGQGGRLDGYTF	TGTGCCAGCAGTTACGGACAGGGCGGAAGACTAGATGGCTACACCTTC
NA	TRBJ2-7	TRBV12-3/TRBV12-4	many	CASSSPDKGNYEQYF	TGTGCCAGCAGTTCGCCCGACAAAGGGAACTACGAGCAGTACTTC
NA	TRBJ1-5	TRBV7-6	many	CASSLTQGDSHPQHF	TGTGCCAGCAGCCTCACACAAGGCGACAGTCATCCCCAGCATTTT
NA	TRBJ2-2	TRBV10-3	many	CATADPPGSSNTGELFF	TGTGCCACCGCCGATCCCCCGGGCAGCTCGAACACCGGGGAGCTGTTTTTT
NA	TRBJ1-4	TRBV5-1	many	CASSWRAATNEKLFF	TGCGCCAGCAGCTGGCGGGCAGCCACTAATGAAAAACTGTTTTTT
NA	TRBJ1-1	TRBV29-1	many	CSVVVSFRSTEAFF	TGCAGCGTTGTGGTTTCATTCCGGAGCACTGAAGCTTTCTTT
TRBD2	TRBJ2-3	TRBV20-1	few	CSALTTSGGRTDTQYF	TGCAGTGCTCTTACTACTAGCGGGGGGCGCACAGATACGCAGTATTTT
TRBD1	TRBJ1-5	TRBV12-3/TRBV12-4	NA	CASSFAGQDFQPQHF	TGTGCCAGCAGTTTTGCGGGACAGGACTTTCAGCCCCAGCATTTT
NA	TRBJ2-3	TRBV19	NA	CASRRTVSTDTQYF	TGTGCCAGTAGGAGGACAGTCAGCACAGATACGCAGTATTTT
NA	TRBJ2-7	TRBV5-1	many	CASSLEAGETYEQYF	TGCGCCAGCAGCTTGGAGGCAGGGGAAACCTACGAGCAGTACTTC
NA	TRBJ1-3	TRBV9	many	CASSPYLSGNTIYF	TGTGCCAGCAGCCCTTATCTCTCTGGAAACACCATATATTTT
TRBD2	TRBJ2-1	TRBV24-1	many	CATSSGSGGANEQFF	TGTGCCACCTCTTCTGGTAGCGGGGGGGCTAATGAGCAGTTCTTC
NA	TRBJ2-7	TRBV27	many	CASRYYRDHTYEQYF	TGTGCCAGCAGATACTACAGAGACCATACCTACGAGCAGTACTTC
TRBD2	TRBJ2-3	TRBV29-1	many	CSVGERGGSYTQYF	TGCAGCGTTGGAGAGCGGGGGGGCTCTTATACGCAGTATTTT
NA	TRBJ1-5	TRBV24-1	many	CATSDEFGGKPQHF	TGTGCCACCAGTGATGAATTCGGGGGTAAGCCCCAGCATTTT
NA	TRBJ1-5	TRBV28	many	CASSLRQINQPQHF	TGTGCCAGCAGTTTACGACAGATCAATCAGCCCCAGCATTTT
TRBD1	TRBJ1-5	TRBV7-9	many	CASSPTGTVGQPQHF	TGTGCCAGCAGCCCCACGGGGACAGTTGGTCAGCCCCAGCATTTT
NA	TRBJ1-1	TRBV28	NA	CVSRNTEAFF	TGTGTCAGCCGGAACACTGAAGCTTTCTTT
NA	TRBJ1-2	TRBV21-1	many	CASSKKGTGDGYTF	TGTGCCAGCAGCAAGAAGGGGACAGGAGATGGCTACACCTTC
TRBD1	TRBJ1-1	TRBV11-1	few	CASSSDRAEAFF	TGTGCCAGCAGCTCGGACAGGGCTGAAGCTTTCTTT
NA	TRBJ2-5	TRBV20-1	many	CSARDPWGSRQQETQYF	TGCAGTGCTAGAGATCCGTGGGGGAGCAGACAACAAGAGACCCAGTACTTC
NA	TRBJ1-1	TRBV7-8	NA	CVSSSQAQGALAEAFF	TGTGTCAGCAGCTCCCAGGCCCAGGGTGCGCTCGCTGAAGCTTTCTTT
TRBD1	TRBJ1-2	TRBV28	many	CASRGLGQGSYGYTF	TGTGCCAGCAGGGGGCTGGGACAGGGGTCTTATGGCTACACCTTC
NA	TRBJ2-5	TRBV12-3/TRBV12-4	NA	CTSSLNVGPQRPQETQYF	TGTACCAGCAGTTTAAATGTGGGACCTCAACGGCCGCAAGAGACCCAGTACTTC
NA	TRBJ1-2	TRBV12-3/TRBV12-4	many	CASSLQVIYGYTF	TGTGCCAGCAGTTTGCAGGTGATCTATGGCTACACCTTC
NA	TRBJ1-1	TRBV3-1	many	CASSQGWRDTEAFF	TGTGCCAGCAGCCAAGGTTGGAGGGACACTGAAGCTTTCTTT
TRBD2	TRBJ2-3	TRBV4-3	many	CASSQGRSGGGHTQYF	TGCGCCAGCAGCCAGGGACGAAGCGGGGGGGGGCATACGCAGTATTTT
TRBD2	TRBJ2-1	TRBV6-5	many	CASSYPHGLAGANEQFF	TGTGCCAGCAGTTACCCCCATGGACTAGCGGGGGCAAATGAGCAGTTCTTC
TRBD1	TRBJ1-1	TRBV7-2	many	CASSATQGDTEAFF	TGTGCCAGCAGCGCGACACAGGGGGACACTGAAGCTTTCTTT
TRBD2	TRBJ2-3	TRBV20-1	many	CSGLAGDLSTDTQYF	TGCAGTGGACTAGCGGGGGACTTAAGCACAGATACGCAGTATTTT
NA	TRBJ2-1	TRBV4-3	many	CASTVGERAFPGEQFF	TGCGCCAGCACCGTAGGGGAGAGGGCCTTTCCTGGTGAGCAGTTCTTC
NA	TRBJ1-2	TRBV21-1	many	CASKLDGDPYGYTF	TGTGCCAGCAAATTGGATGGAGACCCTTATGGCTACACCTTC
TRBD1	TRBJ1-1	TRBV28	many	CASSLPGGPTLNTEAFF	TGTGCCAGCAGTTTACCAGGGGGCCCCACTCTGAACACTGAAGCTTTCTTT
NA	TRBJ1-1	TRBV5-5	many	CASSLDPAGDTEAFF	TGTGCCAGCAGCTTGGACCCGGCAGGGGACACTGAAGCTTTCTTT
NA	TRBJ1-1	TRBV5-1	many	CASSLSGSNTEAFF	TGCGCCAGCAGCTTATCAGGGTCGAACACTGAAGCTTTCTTT
TRBD2	TRBJ2-2	TRBV7-2	many	CASSKKTGGTGELFF	TGTGCCAGCAGCAAAAAGACGGGGGGGACCGGGGAGCTGTTTTTT
NA	TRBJ2-1	TRBV5-1	many	CASSWGDRVVYNEQFF	TGCGCCAGCAGCTGGGGGGACAGAGTCGTCTACAATGAGCAGTTCTTC
NA	TRBJ2-1	TRBV5-1	many	CASSLVGINEQFF	TGCGCCAGCAGCTTGGTAGGGATCAATGAGCAGTTCTTC
NA	TRBJ2-1	TRBV20-1	many	CSAKDGYNEQFF	TGCAGTGCTAAGGACGGTTACAATGAGCAGTTCTTC
NA	TRBJ1-1	TRBV3-1	many	CASSQEISIQAFF	TGTGCCAGCAGCCAAGAAATATCAATCCAAGCTTTCTTT
TRBD2	TRBJ2-4	TRBV11-1	many	CASSLGTSGFISAKNIQYF	TGTGCCAGCAGCTTAGGGACTAGCGGCTTTATATCAGCCAAAAACATTCAGTACTTC
NA	TRBJ2-3	TRBV12-3/TRBV12-4	many	CASSFDTGTDTQYF	TGTGCCAGCAGTTTTGATACAGGCACAGATACGCAGTATTTT